Described below is a single T cell receptor (beta chain) sequence and its context. Antigen specificity is unknown. The data are from a study of cytomegalovirus exposure and HLA in healthy donors. Study summary: An earlier analysis found some 100 million unique TCR beta sequences from about 179 million T cells. Some 85 million unique TCRs from HLA-typed donors were held in an early data release.

Primers: 60 Vbeta forward and 13 Jbeta reverse. Measured with immunoSEQ multiplex PCR; TCRdb has only the in-frame clones, and not every one. This sample carries roughly 200,000 clones, about 89% of them seen once, and the ten largest clones take 0.95% to 1.1%. Study-wide results and limits: Analysis was carried out at a later point, and it linked a missense DCLRE1C variant to TCR beta V- and J-gene trimming. In all likelihood, a cluster of highly shared sequence variants was a sequencing artifact.

The source of this sequence is a woman aged 18 to 35 in good health and CMV-seronegative. The specimen sequenced was PBMCs.

CDR3 region: CASSVGGVGSRGYTF. The CDR3 DNA sequence: TGTGCCAGCAGCGTAGGGGGCGTCGGATCCCGCGGCTACACCTTC. The rearrangement joins TRBV9 to TRBJ1-2; perhaps TRBD1 as D (5 bases). This CDR3 has 15 residues. Germline assignment: CDR1 SGDLS and CDR2 YYNGEE. Trimming removed 0 bases from V and 8 bases from J, with 17 bases in between.